This T cell receptor (beta chain) was retrieved from a study of control samples from healthy donors and cancer patients. The data were produced by immunoSEQ multiplex PCR, yet TCRdb's version contains in-frame clones alone and is incomplete. Of about 220,000 clones detected, around 94% appear once; the ten largest clones hold around 1.5%. Germline-derived CDR1 and CDR2 are SGHAT and FQNNGV. The CDR3 contains 17 residues. Trimming cost V 2 bases and J 2 bases; bases outside gene matches: 3. The chain employs TRBV11-2 and TRBJ2-3; 14 bases align to TRBD2. This receptor was obtained from a man aged 50-60 years in good health. The specimen sequenced was blood. DNA for the CDR3: TGTGCCAGCAGCTTAAGACTAGCGGGGGGGGTCACAGATACGCAGTATTTT. It translates to CASSLRLAGGVTDTQYF. Filled out from reference TRBV11-2 and TRBJ2-3, the complete variable domain reads EAGVAQSPRYKIIEKRQSVAFWCNPISGHATLYWYQQILGQGPKLLIQFQNNGVVDDSQLPKDRFSAERLKGVDSTLKIQPAKLEDSAVYLCASSLRLAGGVTDTQYFGPGTRLTVL.